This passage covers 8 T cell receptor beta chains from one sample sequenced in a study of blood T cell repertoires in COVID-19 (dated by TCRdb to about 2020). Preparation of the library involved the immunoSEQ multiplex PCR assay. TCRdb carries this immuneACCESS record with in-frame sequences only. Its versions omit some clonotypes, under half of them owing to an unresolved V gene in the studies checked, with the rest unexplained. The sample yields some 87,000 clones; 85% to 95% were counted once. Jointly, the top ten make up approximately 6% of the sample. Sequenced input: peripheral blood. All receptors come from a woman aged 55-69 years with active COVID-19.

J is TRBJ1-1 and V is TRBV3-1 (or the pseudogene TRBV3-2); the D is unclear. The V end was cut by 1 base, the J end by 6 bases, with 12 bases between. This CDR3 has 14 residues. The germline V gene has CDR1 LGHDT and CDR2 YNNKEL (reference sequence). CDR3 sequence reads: CASSQVVGRSEAFF. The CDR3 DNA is TGTGCCAGCAGCCAAGTCGTGGGGAGATCTGAAGCTTTCTTT.

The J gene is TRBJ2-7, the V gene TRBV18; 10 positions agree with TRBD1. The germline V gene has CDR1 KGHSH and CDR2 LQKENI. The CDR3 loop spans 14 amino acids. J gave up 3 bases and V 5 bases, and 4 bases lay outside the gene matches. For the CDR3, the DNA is TGTGCCAGCTCAGCCGGGACAGGGGTCTACGAGCAGTACTTC. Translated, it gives CASSAGTGVYEQYF.

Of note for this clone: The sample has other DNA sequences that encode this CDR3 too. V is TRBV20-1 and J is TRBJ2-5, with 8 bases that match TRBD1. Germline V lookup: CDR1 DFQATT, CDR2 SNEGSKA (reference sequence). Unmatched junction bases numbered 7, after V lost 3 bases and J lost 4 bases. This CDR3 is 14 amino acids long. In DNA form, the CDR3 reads TGCAGTGCTAGTCTCGCAGGGGGCCGAGAGACCCAGTACTTC. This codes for CSASLAGGRETQYF.

In nucleotides, the CDR3 is TGCGCCAGCAGCTATTATATTCGGACAGGAAAAAACTCCTACGAGCAGTACTTC. Amino acids: CASSYYIRTGKNSYEQYF. V gene TRBV5-1 combines with J gene TRBJ2-7; TRBD1 matches 7 bases. The germline V gene encodes CDR1 SGHRS and CDR2 YFSETQ. CDR3 size: 18 residues. Germline trimming cut 3 bases from V and 0 bases from J; bases unmatched to any gene: 15.

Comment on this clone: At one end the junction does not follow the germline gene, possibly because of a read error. CDR3 residues: CASSLLGQGNQPQHF. CDR3 nucleotide sequence: TGTGCCAGCAGCTTGCTGGGGCAGGGCAACCAGCCCCAGCATTTT. The genes are TRBV5-5 and TRBJ1-5, with D possibly matching TRBD1 (5 bases). The length of the CDR3 is 15 residues. The V gene's germline CDR1 is SGHKS and CDR2 YYEKEE (reference sequence). The variable domain in full, completed from reference TRBV5-5 and TRBJ1-5, reads DAGVTQSPTHLIKTRGQQVTLRCSPISGHKSVSWYQQVLGQGPQFIFQYYEKEERGRGNFPDRFSARQFPNYSSELNVNALLLGDSALYLCASSLLGQGNQPQHFGDGTRLSIL.

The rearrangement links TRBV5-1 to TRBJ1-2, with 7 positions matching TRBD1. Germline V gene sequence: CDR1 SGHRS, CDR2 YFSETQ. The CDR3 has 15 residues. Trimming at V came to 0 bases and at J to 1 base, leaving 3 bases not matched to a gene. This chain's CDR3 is CASSLETGINYGYTF. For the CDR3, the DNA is TGCGCCAGCAGCTTGGAGACAGGGATTAACTATGGCTACACCTTC. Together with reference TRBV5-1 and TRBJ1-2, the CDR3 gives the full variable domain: KAGVTQTPRYLIKTRGQQVTLSCSPISGHRSVSWYQQTPGQGLQFLFEYFSETQRNKGNFPGRFSGRQFSNSRSEMNVSTLELGDSALYLCASSLETGINYGYTFGSGTRLTVV.

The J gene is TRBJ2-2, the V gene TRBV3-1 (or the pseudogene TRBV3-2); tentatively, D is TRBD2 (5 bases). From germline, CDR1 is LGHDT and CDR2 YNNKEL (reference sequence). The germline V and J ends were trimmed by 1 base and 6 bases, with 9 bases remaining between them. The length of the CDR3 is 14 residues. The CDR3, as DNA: TGTGCCAGCAGCCAAGTAACGCGGGCCGGGGAGCTGTTTTTT. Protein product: CASSQVTRAGELFF.

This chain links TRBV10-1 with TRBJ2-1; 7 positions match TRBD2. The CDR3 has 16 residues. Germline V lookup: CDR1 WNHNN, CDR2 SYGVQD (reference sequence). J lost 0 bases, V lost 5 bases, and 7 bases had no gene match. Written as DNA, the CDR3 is TGCGCCAGCAGTCGGGGAGGGTCACCCTCCTACAATGAGCAGTTCTTC. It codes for CASSRGGSPSYNEQFF.